The clone carrying this TCR beta chain is a singleton in its sample. This record comes from a study of T cells in Graves' hyperthyroidism and ophthalmopathy. Using RNA transcripts as the source, TCR beta CDR3 regions were amplified. The HTBI set primed first-round TCR CDR3 RT-PCR. Each CDR3 protein gets one entry after TCRdb re-called the multiplex PCR reads with MiXCR. The sample yields about 96,000 distinct CDR3 sequences, around 50% seen once. This CDR3 has 16 residues. Germline CDR1 MGHDK, CDR2 SYGVNS. J gave up 1 base and V 4 bases, and 7 bases lay outside the gene matches. The specimen was blood. The TCR was taken from a woman in her thirties or forties with Graves' hyperthyroidism. J is TRBJ1-2 and V is TRBV25-1; 9 bases are shared with TRBD1. The CDR3 DNA follows: TGTGCCAGCAGTGCCTGGACAGGGGCCCTTAACTATGGCTACACCTTC. Translating it yields CASSAWTGALNYGYTF.